The entry below gives a single T cell receptor (beta chain) sequence along with its context. Its cognate antigen is unknown. This sample is drawn from a study of radiotherapy plus CTLA-4 blockade in lung cancer. Study in general: Patients showed objective responses in roughly 19% of cases and disease control in around 30%. Broader study findings: Alongside interferon-beta, early blood T cell clone dynamics were reportedly the best predictor of response. Once radiotherapy plus ipilimumab had been given, TCR clones derived from tumor expanded in blood.

Chemo-refractory metastatic non-small-cell lung cancer patients underwent focal radiation alongside CTLA-4 blockade with ipilimumab. Germline V CDR1 and CDR2: SGDLS, YYNGEE. This CDR3 has 14 residues. Trimming cost V 0 bases and J 2 bases, with 8 bases left between them. The assay was immunoSEQ multiplex PCR, and TCRdb's table has in-frame clones only and misses some. The sample lists about 49,000 clones; about 88% were seen once. The material was peripheral blood, obtained from a patient treated with radiotherapy plus ipilimumab. The V and J genes are TRBV9 and TRBJ1-2; D perhaps matches TRBD1 (6 bases). The TCR sequence derives from a human donor with non-small cell lung cancer whose response to radiotherapy plus ipilimumab could not be evaluated. The CDR3 DNA sequence: TGTGCCAGCAGCGTAGTAACAGGGAACTATGGCTACACCTTC. Protein product: CASSVVTGNYGYTF.